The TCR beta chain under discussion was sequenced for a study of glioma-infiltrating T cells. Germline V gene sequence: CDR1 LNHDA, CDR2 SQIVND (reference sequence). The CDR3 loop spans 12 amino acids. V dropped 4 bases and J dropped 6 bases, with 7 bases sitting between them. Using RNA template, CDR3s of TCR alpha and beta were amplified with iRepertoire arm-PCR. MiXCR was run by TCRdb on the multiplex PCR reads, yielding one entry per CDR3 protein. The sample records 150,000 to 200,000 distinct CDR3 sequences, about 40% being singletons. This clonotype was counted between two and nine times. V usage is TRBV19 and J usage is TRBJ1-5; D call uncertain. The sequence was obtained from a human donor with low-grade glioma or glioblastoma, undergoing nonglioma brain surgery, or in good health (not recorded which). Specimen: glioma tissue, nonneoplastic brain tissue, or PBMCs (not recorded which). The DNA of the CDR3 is TGTGCCAGTAGTAATTATCCTCAGCCCCAGCATTTT. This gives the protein CASSNYPQPQHF.